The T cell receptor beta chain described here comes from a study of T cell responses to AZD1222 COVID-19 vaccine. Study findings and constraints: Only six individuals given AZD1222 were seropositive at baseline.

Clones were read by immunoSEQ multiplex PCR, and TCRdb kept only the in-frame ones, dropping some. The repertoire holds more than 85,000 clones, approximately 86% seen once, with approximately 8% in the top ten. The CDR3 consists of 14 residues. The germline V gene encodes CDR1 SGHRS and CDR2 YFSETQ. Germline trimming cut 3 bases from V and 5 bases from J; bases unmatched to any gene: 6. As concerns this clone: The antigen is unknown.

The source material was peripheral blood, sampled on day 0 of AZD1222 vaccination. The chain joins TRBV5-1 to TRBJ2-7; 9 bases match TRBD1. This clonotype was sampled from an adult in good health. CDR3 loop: CASSYGQGSHEQYF. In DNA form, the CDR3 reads TGCGCCAGCAGCTACGGACAGGGGTCCCACGAGCAGTACTTC.